This T cell receptor beta chain was observed in a study of Graves' ophthalmopathy and Graves' hyperthyroidism. RNA transcripts yielded amplified TCR beta CDR3 regions. An initial RT-PCR round employing HTBI primers preceded a second-round multiplex PCR. TCRdb reprocessed the multiplex PCR reads with MiXCR, giving one entry per CDR3 protein. The sample contains around 1,000,000 distinct CDR3 sequences, about 40% of which appear only once. V shed 4 bases and J shed 4 bases, with 17 bases lying between them. The CDR3 length is 15 residues. Per the germline V gene, CDR1 is DFQATT and CDR2 is SNEGSKA (reference sequence).

The J gene is TRBJ1-3, the V gene TRBV20-1, with a possible D match to TRBD1 (6 bases). The TCR was taken from an adult man with Graves' hyperthyroidism. Material: peripheral blood or thyroid tissue (not recorded which). The CDR3 sequence is CSATSEGGDGNTIYF. CDR3 sequence (DNA): TGCAGTGCTACCTCGGAGGGGGGCGACGGAAACACCATATATTTT.